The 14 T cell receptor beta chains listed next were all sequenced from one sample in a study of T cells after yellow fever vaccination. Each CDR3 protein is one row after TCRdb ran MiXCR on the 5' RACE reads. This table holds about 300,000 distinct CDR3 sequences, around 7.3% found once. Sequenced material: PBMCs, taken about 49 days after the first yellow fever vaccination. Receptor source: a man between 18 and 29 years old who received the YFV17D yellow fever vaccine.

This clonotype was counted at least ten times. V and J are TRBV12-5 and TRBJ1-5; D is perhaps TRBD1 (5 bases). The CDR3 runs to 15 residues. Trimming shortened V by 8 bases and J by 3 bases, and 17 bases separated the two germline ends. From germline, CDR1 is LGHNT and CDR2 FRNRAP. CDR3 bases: TGTGCTAGTTCGAGAGGGACGGAGTACAATCAGCCCCAGCATTTT. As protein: CASSRGTEYNQPQHF.

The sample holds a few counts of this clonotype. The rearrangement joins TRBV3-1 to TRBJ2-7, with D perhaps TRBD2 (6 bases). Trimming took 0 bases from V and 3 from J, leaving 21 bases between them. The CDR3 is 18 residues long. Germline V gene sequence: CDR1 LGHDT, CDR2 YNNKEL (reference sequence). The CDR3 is CASSQEGGSYFSHYEQYV. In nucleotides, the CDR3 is TGTGCCAGCAGCCAAGAGGGGGGAAGTTATTTCTCCCACTACGAGCAGTACGTC.

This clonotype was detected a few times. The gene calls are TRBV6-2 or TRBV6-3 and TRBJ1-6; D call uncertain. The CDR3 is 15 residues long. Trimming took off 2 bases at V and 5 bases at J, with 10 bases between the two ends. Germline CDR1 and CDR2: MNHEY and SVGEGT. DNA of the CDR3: TGTGCCAGCAGTTACCGGAGCGGGGATAATTCACCCCTCCACTTT. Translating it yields CASSYRSGDNSPLHF.

CDR3 loop: CASSVPGTGELFF. In DNA form, the CDR3 reads TGTGCCAGCAGCGTACCAGGCACCGGGGAGCTGTTTTTT. The chain recombines TRBV5-5 with TRBJ2-2; D unresolved. Germline CDR1 and CDR2: SGHKS and YYEKEE (reference sequence). The CDR3 runs to 13 residues. V lost 4 bases to trimming and J lost 4 bases, with 8 bases between them.

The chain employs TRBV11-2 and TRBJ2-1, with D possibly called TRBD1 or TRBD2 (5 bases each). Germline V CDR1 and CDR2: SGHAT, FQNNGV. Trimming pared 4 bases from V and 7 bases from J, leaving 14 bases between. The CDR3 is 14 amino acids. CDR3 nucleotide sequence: TGTGCCAGCAGCTCACCGGGGCCTATGAATGAGCAGTTCTTC. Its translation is CASSSPGPMNEQFF. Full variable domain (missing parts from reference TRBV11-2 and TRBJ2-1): EAGVAQSPRYKIIEKRQSVAFWCNPISGHATLYWYQQILGQGPKLLIQFQNNGVVDDSQLPKDRFSAERLKGVDSTLKIQPAKLEDSAVYLCASSSPGPMNEQFFGPGTRLTVL.

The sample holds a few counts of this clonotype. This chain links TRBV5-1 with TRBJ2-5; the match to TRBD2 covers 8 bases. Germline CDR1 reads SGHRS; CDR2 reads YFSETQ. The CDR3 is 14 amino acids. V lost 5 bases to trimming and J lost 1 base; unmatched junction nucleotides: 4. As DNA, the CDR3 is TGCGCCAGCAGGCGTGGGACTAGCCAAGAGACCCAGTACTTC. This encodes CASRRGTSQETQYF.

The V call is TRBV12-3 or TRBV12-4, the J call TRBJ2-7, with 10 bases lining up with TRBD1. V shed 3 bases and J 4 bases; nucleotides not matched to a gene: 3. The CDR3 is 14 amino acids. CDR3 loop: CASSLGQGYYEQYF. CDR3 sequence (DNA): TGTGCCAGCAGTTTGGGACAGGGGTATTACGAGCAGTACTTC.

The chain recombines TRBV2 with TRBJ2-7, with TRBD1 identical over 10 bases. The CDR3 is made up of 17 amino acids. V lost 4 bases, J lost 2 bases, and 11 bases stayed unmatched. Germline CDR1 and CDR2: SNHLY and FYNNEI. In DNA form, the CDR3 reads TGTGCCAGCAGTGGGGGTTGGGGACAGGGGAGCCCCTACGAGCAGTACTTC. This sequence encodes CASSGGWGQGSPYEQYF.

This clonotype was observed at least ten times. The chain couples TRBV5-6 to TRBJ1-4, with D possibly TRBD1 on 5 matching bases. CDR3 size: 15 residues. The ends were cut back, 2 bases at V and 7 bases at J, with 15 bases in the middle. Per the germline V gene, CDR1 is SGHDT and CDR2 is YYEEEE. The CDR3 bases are TGTGCCAGCAGCTTCTTATCCAGGGACGGTGAAAAACTGTTTTTT. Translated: CASSFLSRDGEKLFF. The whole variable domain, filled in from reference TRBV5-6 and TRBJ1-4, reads DAGVTQSPTHLIKTRGQQVTLRCSPKSGHDTVSWYQQALGQGPQFIFQYYEEEERQRGNFPDRFSGHQFPNYSSELNVNALLLGDSALYLCASSFLSRDGEKLFFGSGTQLSVL.

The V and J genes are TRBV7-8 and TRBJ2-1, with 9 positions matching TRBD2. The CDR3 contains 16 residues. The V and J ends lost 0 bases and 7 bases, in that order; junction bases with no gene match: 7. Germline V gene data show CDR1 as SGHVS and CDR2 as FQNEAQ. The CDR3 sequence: CASSLAGTSPTNEQFF. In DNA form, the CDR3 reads TGTGCCAGCAGCTTAGCAGGGACTAGCCCTACGAATGAGCAGTTCTTC. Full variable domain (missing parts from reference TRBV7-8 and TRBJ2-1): GAGVSQSPRYKVAKRGQDVALRCDPISGHVSLFWYQQALGQGPEFLTYFQNEAQLDKSGLPSDRFFAERPEGSVSTLKIQRTQQEDSAVYLCASSLAGTSPTNEQFFGPGTRLTVL.

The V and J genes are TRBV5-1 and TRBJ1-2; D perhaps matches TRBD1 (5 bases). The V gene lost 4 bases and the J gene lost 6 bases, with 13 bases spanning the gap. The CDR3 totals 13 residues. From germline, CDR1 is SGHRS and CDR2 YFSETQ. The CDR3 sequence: CASSTAGPDGYTF. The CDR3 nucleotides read TGCGCCAGCAGCACGGCGGGACCAGATGGCTACACCTTC.

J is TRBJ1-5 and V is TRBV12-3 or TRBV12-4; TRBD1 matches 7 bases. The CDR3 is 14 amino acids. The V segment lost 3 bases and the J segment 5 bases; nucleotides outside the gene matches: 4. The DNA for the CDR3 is TGTGCCAGCAGTTTCCAGGGGGGGGATCAGCCCCAGCATTTT. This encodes CASSFQGGDQPQHF.

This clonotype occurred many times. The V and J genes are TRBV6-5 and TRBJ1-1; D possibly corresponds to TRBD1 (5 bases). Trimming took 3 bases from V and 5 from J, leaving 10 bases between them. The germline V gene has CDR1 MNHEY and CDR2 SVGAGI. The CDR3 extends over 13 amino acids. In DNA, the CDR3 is TGTGCCAGCAGTTATCGGGACCAGACTGAAGCTTTCTTT. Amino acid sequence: CASSYRDQTEAFF.

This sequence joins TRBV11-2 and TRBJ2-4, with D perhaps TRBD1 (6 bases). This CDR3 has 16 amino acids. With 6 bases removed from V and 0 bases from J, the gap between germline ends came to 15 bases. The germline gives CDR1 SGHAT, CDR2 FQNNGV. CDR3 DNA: TGTGCCAGCAGACCAGGCCAGGGGATAGCCAAAAACATTCAGTACTTC. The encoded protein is CASRPGQGIAKNIQYF.